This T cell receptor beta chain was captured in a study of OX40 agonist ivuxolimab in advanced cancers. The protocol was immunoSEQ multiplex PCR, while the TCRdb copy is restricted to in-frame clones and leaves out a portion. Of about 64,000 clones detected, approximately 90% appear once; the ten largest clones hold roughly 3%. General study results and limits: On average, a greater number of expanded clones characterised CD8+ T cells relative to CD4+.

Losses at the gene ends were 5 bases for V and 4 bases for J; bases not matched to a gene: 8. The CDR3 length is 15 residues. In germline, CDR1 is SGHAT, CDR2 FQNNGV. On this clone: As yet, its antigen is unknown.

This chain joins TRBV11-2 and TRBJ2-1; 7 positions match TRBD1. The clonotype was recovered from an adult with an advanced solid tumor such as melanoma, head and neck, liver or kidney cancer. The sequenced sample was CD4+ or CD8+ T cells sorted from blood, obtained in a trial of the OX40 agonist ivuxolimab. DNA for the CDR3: TGTGCCAGCAGCCCCGTAGGGACAGCTTACAATGAGCAGTTCTTC. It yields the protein CASSPVGTAYNEQFF.